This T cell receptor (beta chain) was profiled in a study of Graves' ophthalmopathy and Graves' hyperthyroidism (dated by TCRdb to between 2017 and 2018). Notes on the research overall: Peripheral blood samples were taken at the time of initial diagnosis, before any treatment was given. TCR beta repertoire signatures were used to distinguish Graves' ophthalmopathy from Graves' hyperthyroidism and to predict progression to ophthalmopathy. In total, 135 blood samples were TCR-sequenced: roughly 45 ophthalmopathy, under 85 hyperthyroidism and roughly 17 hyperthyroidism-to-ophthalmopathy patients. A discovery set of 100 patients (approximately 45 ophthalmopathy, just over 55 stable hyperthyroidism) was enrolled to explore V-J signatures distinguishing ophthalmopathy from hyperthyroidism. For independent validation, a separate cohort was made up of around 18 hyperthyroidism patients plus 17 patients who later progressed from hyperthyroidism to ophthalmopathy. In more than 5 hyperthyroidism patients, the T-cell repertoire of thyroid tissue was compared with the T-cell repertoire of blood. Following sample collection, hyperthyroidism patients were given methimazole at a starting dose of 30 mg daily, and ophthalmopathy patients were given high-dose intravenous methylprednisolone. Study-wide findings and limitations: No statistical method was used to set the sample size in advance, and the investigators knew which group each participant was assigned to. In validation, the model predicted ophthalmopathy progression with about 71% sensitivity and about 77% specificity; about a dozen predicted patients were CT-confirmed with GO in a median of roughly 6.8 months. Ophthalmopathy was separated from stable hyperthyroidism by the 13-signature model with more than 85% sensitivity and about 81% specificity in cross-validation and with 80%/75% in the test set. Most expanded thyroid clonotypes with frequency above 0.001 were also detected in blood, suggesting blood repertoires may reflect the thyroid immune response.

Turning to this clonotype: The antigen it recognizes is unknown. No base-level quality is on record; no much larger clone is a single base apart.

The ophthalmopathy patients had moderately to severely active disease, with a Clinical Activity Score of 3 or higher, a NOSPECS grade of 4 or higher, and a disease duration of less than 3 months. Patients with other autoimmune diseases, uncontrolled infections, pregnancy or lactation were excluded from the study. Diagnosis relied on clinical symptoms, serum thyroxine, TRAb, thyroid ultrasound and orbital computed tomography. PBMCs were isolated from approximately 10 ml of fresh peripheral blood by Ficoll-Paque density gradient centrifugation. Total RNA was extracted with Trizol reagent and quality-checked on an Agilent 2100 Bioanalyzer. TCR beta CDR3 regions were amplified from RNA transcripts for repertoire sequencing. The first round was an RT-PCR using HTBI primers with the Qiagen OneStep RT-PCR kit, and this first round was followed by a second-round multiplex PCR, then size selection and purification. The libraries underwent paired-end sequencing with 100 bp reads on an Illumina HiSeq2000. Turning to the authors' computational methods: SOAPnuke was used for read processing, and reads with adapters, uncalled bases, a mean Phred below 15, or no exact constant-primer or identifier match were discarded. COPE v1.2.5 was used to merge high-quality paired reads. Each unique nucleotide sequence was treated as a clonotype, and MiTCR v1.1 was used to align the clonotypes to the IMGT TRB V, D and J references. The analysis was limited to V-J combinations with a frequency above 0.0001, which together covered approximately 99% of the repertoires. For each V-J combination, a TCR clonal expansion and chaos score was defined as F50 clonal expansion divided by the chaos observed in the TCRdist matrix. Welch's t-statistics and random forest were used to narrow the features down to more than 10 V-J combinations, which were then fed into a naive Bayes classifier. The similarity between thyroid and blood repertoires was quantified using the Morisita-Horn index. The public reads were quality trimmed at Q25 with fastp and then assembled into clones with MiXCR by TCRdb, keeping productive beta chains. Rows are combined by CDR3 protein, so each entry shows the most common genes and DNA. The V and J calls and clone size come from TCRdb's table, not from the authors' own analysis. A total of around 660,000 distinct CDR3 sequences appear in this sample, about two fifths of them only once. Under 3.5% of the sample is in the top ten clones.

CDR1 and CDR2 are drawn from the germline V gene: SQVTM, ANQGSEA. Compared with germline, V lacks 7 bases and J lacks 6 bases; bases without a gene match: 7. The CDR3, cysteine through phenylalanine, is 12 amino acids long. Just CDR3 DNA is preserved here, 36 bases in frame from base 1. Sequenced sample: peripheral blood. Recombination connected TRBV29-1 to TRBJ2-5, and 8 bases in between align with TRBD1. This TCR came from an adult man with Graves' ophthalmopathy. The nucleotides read TGCAGCGCTAGCAGGGGGCAAAAGACCCAGTACTTC. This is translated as CSASRGQKTQYF.